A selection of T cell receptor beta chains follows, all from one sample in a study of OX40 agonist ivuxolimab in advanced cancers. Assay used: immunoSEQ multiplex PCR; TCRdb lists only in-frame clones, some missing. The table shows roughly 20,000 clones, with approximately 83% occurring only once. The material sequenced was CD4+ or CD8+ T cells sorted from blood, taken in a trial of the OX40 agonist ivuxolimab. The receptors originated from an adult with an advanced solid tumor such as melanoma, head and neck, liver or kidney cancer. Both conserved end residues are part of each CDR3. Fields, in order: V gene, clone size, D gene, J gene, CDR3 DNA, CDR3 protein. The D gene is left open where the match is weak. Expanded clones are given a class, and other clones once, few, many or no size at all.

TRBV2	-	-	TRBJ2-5	TGTGCCAGCAGGGCTTTGGCGGGAAAAGAGACCCAGTACTTC	CASRALAGKETQYF
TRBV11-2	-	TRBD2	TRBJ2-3	TGTGCCAGCAGCCCCGGACTAGGTCGACAAATCACAGATACGCAGTATTTT	CASSPGLGRQITDTQYF
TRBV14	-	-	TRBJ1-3	TGTGCCAGCAGCCCAAACCGGGTCCTATATTTT	CASSPNRVLYF
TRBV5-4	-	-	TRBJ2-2	TGTGCCAGCAGCTTGGAGCCTGAAGGGGAGCTGTTTTTT	CASSLEPEGELFF
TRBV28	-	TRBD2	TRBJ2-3	TGTGCCAGCAGCCTAGTCCAGGGACTAGCGGGAGGGGCAGATACGCAGTATTTT	CASSLVQGLAGGADTQYF
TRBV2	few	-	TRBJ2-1	TGTGCCAGCAGTGAGGGCCTACTAGGGACATTTAATGAGCAGTTCTTC	CASSEGLLGTFNEQFF
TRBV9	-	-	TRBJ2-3	TGTGCCAGCAGCCCTCGGACTAGCACAGATACGCAGTATTTT	CASSPRTSTDTQYF
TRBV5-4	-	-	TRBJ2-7	TGTGCCAGCAGCACCCGTACAGGGTCAGGCGAGCAGTACTTC	CASSTRTGSGEQYF
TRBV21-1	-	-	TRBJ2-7	TGTGCCAGCGGGACGTACGAGCAGTACTTC	CASGTYEQYF
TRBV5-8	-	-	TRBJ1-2	TGTGCCAGCAGCCAAGATACGGGTCGCAGTGCCTATGGCTACACCTTC	CASSQDTGRSAYGYTF
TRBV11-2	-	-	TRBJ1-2	TGTGCCAGCAGCCCTGACAGAGACTATGGCTACACCTTC	CASSPDRDYGYTF
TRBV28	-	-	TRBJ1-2	TGTGCCAGCAGTTTATACAGGGAAGGCTACACCTTC	CASSLYREGYTF
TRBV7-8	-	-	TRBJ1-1	TGTGCCAGCAGCTTGTCGACGGTAAACACTGAAGCTTTCTTT	CASSLSTVNTEAFF
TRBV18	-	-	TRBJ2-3	TGTGCCAGCTCACCAAATACAGATACGCAGTATTTT	CASSPNTDTQYF
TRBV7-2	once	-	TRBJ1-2	TGTGCCAGCAATGATCAGGGGTCTGGCTACACCTTC	CASNDQGSGYTF
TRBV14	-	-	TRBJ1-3	TGTGCCAGCAGCCACAGCCGTAAGAGCTCTGGAAACACCATATATTTT	CASSHSRKSSGNTIYF
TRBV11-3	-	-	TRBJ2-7	TGTGCCAGCAGCCCTTTTTCCGGAATGGGAGGCGAGCAGTACTTC	CASSPFSGMGGEQYF
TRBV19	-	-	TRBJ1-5	TGTGCCAGTAGTCCGACGGAGTATAGCAATCAGCCCCAGCATTTT	CASSPTEYSNQPQHF
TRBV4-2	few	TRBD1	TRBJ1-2	TGTGCCAGCAGCCAAGATGGGGACAGGACTGTCGGCGGCTACACCTTC	CASSQDGDRTVGGYTF
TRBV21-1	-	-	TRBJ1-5	TGTGCCAGCAGCGTGGTGGGAGATATTGGCAATCAGCCCCAGCATTTT	CASSVVGDIGNQPQHF
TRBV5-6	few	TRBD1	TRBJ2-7	TGTGCCAGCAGCAGGGGGAAAAGGGACAGGGGTCTCCACGAGCAGTACTTC	CASSRGKRDRGLHEQYF
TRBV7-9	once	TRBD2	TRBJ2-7	TGTGCCAGCAGCGGGGGGACTAGCGCCTACGAGCAGTACTTC	CASSGGTSAYEQYF
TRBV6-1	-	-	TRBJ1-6	TGTGCCTGTTCCCCGACCTATAATTCACCCTTCCACTTT	CACSPTYNSPFHF
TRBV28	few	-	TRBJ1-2	TGTGCCAGCAGTTTAACTGGGAACTATGGCTACACCTTC	CASSLTGNYGYTF
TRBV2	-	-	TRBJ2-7	TGTGCCAGCAGTGAAGGGTGGGGGGTCGAGCAGTACTTC	CASSEGWGVEQYF
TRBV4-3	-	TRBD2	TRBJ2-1	TGCGCCAGCAGCCAAGTAGCGGGAATCTACAATGAGCAGTTCTTC	CASSQVAGIYNEQFF
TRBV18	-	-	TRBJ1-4	TGTGCCAGCTCACCCCCACAGGGAGGTGAAAAACTGTTTTTT	CASSPPQGGEKLFF
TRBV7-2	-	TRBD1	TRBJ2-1	TGTGCCAGCAGCCGCGACAGGGCCAATGAGCAGTTCTTC	CASSRDRANEQFF
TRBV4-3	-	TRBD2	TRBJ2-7	TGCGCCAGCAGCCAAGGGCGAGTAGCGGGAGGGACCTACGAGCAGTACTTC	CASSQGRVAGGTYEQYF
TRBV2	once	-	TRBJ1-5	TGTGCCAGCAGTGAAGCCGGGGGTGGGGCCGGTTCCTATAGCAATCAGCCCCAGCATTTT	CASSEAGGGAGSYSNQPQHF
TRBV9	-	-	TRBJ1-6	TGTGCCAGCAGCGTACGGGAGAATTCACCCCTCCACTTT	CASSVRENSPLHF
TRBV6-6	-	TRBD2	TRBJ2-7	TGTGCCAGCAGCCGGGAGGCGGGAGAAAGGCAGTACTTC	CASSREAGERQYF
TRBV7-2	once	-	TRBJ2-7	TGTGCCAGCAGCGCCACCGGGACTGGGGGTTTCTCCGAGCAGTACTTC	CASSATGTGGFSEQYF
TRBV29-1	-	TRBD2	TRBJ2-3	TGCAGCGTTAGACTAGCGTACAGCACAGATACGCAGTATTTT	CSVRLAYSTDTQYF
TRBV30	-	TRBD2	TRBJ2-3	TGTGCCTGGAGCGTCCGACTAGCGGGGGGCACAGATACGCAGTATTTT	CAWSVRLAGGTDTQYF
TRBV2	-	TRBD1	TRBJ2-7	TGTGCCAGCAGTCGGGACAGGTTAGCCTACGAGCAGTACTTC	CASSRDRLAYEQYF
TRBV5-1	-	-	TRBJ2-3	TGCGCCAGCAGCTTGGACTTTACAGATACGCAGTATTTT	CASSLDFTDTQYF
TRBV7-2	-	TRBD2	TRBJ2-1	TGTGCCAGCAGCCCCCTGGGACTAGCGTCGAGTGAGCAGTTCTTC	CASSPLGLASSEQFF
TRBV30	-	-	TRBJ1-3	TGTGCCTGTTGGGCCAGCCGAAGCTCTGGAAACACCATATATTTT	CACWASRSSGNTIYF
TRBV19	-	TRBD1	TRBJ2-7	TGTGCCAGTAGCGACAGGGGGCGAGACGAGCAGTACTTC	CASSDRGRDEQYF